This T cell receptor (beta chain) was obtained from a study of blood T cell repertoires in COVID-19. In the original processing: Nucleated cell counts were estimated from reference gene primer amplification. TCRdb keeps only in-frame clones here, not all; method: immunoSEQ multiplex PCR. V and J calls and clone size follow that table, whereas D and trimming were derived from the DNA. The sample holds fewer than 150,000 clones; around four fifths are singletons and the top ten take roughly 11%. CDR1 SGHKS and CDR2 YYEKEE come from the germline V gene (reference sequence). The CDR3 is 15 residues long. V lost 1 base to trimming and J lost 4 bases, with 12 bases between them.

The sequencing sample was made of peripheral blood. J is TRBJ1-5 and V is TRBV5-5; D unresolved. The receptor was isolated from a man between 60 and 75 years old who had recovered from COVID-19. CDR3 sequence reads: CASSLNELWNQPQHF. The CDR3 nucleotides read TGTGCCAGCAGCTTGAACGAACTTTGGAATCAGCCCCAGCATTTT.